This entry features one TCR beta chain sequence. Its matching antigen is unknown. The study excluded patients with other autoimmune diseases, uncontrolled infections, pregnancy or lactation. Thyroid ultrasound, orbital computed tomography, TRAb, serum thyroxine and clinical symptoms formed the basis of diagnosis. PBMCs were density-gradient isolated from roughly 9.6 ml fresh blood. These data originate in a study of Graves' ophthalmopathy and Graves' hyperthyroidism. Germline values: CDR1 SQVTM, CDR2 ANQGSEA. Trimming pared 7 bases from V and 1 base from J, leaving 16 bases between. CDR3 length: 15 amino acids. Amplification from RNA transcripts yielded the TCR beta CDR3 regions. An initial RT-PCR round employing HTBI primers preceded a second-round multiplex PCR. TCRdb called the multiplex PCR reads again in MiXCR, with one record for every CDR3 protein. The sample records about 160,000 distinct CDR3 sequences, over 35% being singletons.

Findings and limits, study-wide: Sensitivity of around 86% and specificity of about 84% were achieved when a 13-signature model separated ophthalmopathy from stable hyperthyroidism.

Sequencing input: peripheral blood. The clonotype was recovered from a woman in her forties with Graves' ophthalmopathy. This chain links TRBV29-1 with TRBJ2-2; D might be TRBD2 (5 bases). The CDR3 here is CSAKTPGRNTGELFF. The CDR3 DNA reads as TGCAGCGCCAAAACACCGGGGAGGAACACCGGGGAGCTGTTTTTT.